The 3 T cell receptor beta chains below all came from one sample that was sequenced in a study of CD8 T cells in Susac syndrome. Random-hexamer reverse transcription was applied to roughly 0.5 to 1 ug RNA. TCRdb called the immunoSEQ multiplex PCR reads again in MiXCR, with one record for every CDR3 protein. The table records some 190,000 distinct CDR3 sequences, approximately 93% of them present only once. The sequencing sample was made of CD4+ T cells from PBMCs. Every receptor here comes from a human donor in good health.

The rearrangement joins TRBV6-1 to TRBJ2-7, with D uncertain. Germline V CDR1 and CDR2: MNHNS, SASEGT. The V end lost 11 bases, the J end lost 2 bases, and 16 bases lay between the germline ends. The CDR3 has 13 residues. Here the CDR3 reads CAALASHTYEQYF. CDR3 in DNA: TGTGCCGCGCTGGCGAGCCATACCTACGAGCAGTACTTC.

The chain uses TRBV7-9 and TRBJ2-5, with 8 bases lining up with TRBD1. From germline, CDR1 is SEHNR and CDR2 FQNEAQ (reference sequence). The length of the CDR3 is 15 residues. Losses at the gene ends were 4 bases for V and 5 bases for J; bases not matched to a gene: 9. The CDR3 loop reads CASSSPTGAWETQYF. For the CDR3, the DNA is TGTGCCAGCAGCTCCCCGACAGGGGCGTGGGAGACCCAGTACTTC.

This clonotype is a singleton in its sample. This chain links TRBV15 with TRBJ1-6; D call uncertain. The germline CDR1 and CDR2 sequences are LNHNV and YYDKDF (reference sequence). The CDR3 covers 17 residues. V lost 0 bases and J 0 bases, leaving 9 bases between the germline ends. DNA for the CDR3: TGTGCCACCAGCAGAGATAGGAGGAGCTCCTATAATTCACCCCTCCACTTT. Amino acid sequence: CATSRDRRSSYNSPLHF. Filled out from reference TRBV15 and TRBJ1-6, the complete variable domain reads DAMVIQNPRYQVTQFGKPVTLSCSQTLNHNVMYWYQQKSSQAPKLLFHYYDKDFNNEADTPDNFQSRRPNTSFCFLDIRSPGLGDTAMYLCATSRDRRSSYNSPLHFGNGTRLTVT.